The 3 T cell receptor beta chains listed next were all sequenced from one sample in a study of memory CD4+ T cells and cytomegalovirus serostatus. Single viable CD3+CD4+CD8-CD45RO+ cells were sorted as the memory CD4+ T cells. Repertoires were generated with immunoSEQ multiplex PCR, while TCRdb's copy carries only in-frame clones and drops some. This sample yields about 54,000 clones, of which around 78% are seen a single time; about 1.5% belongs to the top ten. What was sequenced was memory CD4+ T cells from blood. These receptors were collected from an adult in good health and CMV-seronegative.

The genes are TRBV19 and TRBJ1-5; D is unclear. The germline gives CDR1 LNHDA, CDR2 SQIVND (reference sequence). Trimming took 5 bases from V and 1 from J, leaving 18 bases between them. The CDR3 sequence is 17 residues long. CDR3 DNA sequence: TGTGCCAGTAGTCTGGGGTTTAAAGGAGAGAGCAATCAGCCCCAGCATTTT. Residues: CASSLGFKGESNQPQHF.

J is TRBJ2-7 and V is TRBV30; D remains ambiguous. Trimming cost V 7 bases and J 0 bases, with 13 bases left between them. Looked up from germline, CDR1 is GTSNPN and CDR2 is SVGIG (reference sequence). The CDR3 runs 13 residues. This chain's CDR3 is CASQGGASYEQYF. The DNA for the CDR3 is TGTGCCTCCCAAGGTGGAGCCTCCTACGAGCAGTACTTC.

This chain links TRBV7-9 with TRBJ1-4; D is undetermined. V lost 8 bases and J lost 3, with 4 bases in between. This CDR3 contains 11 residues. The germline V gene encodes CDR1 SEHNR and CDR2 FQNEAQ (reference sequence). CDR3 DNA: TGTGCCAGCTCCCCTAATGAAAAACTGTTTTTT. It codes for CASSPNEKLFF.